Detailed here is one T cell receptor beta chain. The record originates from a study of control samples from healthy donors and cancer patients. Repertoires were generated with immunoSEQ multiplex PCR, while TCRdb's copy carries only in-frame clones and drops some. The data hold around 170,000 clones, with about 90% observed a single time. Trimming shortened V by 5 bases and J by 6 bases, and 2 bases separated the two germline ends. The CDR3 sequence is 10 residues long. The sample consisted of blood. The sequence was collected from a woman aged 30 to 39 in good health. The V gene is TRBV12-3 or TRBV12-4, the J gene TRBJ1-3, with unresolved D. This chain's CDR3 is CASSLNTIYF. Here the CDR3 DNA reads TGTGCCAGCAGTCTAAACACCATATATTTT.